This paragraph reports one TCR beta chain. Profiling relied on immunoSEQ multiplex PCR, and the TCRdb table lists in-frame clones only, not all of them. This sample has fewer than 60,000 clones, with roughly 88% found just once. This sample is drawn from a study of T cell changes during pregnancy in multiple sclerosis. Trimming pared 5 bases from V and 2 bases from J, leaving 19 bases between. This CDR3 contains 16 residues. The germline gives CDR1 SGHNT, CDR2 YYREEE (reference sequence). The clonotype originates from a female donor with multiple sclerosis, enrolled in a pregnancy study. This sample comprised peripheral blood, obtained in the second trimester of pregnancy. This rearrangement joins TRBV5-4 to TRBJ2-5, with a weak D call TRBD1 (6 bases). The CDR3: CASSPREGEGQETQYF. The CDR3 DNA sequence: TGTGCCAGCAGTCCCCGAGAGGGGGAAGGTCAAGAGACCCAGTACTTC.